This TCR beta chain was obtained from a study of T cell responses to AZD1222 COVID-19 vaccine. TCRdb's copy holds only in-frame clones and misses some; the assay was immunoSEQ multiplex PCR. The sample includes more than 95,000 clones, over 80% seen only once; the top ten take around 9%. This clone was recorded at least ten times. Its specificity is not known. Germline V gives CDR1 MGHDK, CDR2 SYGVNS. This CDR3 contains 13 residues. The germline V and J ends were trimmed by 3 bases and 2 bases, with 5 bases remaining between them. Study outcomes and limitations: White British ancestry dominated among donors, who included more females, and clonal diversity was possibly underestimated. After the peak T cell response, and only then, were repertoires sampled. Dominant at 160-218 and 743-854, vaccine-associated CD4 TCRs also spanned spike.

The specimen comprised peripheral blood, sampled on day 0 of AZD1222 vaccination. The sequence was collected from an adult in good health. The chain uses TRBV25-1 and TRBJ1-5; D gene uncertain. CDR3 DNA sequence: TGTGCCAGCAGTGATCAGGGCAATCAGCCCCAGCATTTT. This encodes CASSDQGNQPQHF.